These T cell receptor beta chains were read from a single sample in a study of chronic HIV infection and antiretroviral therapy. TCRdb re-derived calls from the 5' RACE reads in MiXCR, one entry per CDR3 protein. In the table there are roughly 39,000 distinct CDR3 sequences, roughly 7.6% of which are singletons. The specimen was peripheral blood. All receptors derive from an adult who had HIV and had not received antiretroviral therapy, or was an uninfected healthy control (not recorded which). The CDR3 runs from the conserved cysteine through the conserved F or W. The D gene is left open where the match is weak. Part of the rows lack a size; the others show once, few, many or a class for expanded clones.

TRBV10-3	NA	TRBJ1-4	NA	CAISDGLTEKLFF	TGTGCCATCAGTGACGGCCTAACAGAAAAACTGTTTTTT
TRBV29-1	many	TRBJ2-4	TRBD1	CSPRGQGKNIQYF	TGCAGTCCAAGGGGACAGGGCAAAAACATTCAGTACTTC
TRBV13	many	TRBJ2-2	NA	CASSRDDTGELFF	TGTGCCAGCAGCCGGGACGACACCGGGGAGCTGTTTTTT
TRBV27	few	TRBJ2-7	TRBD1	CASSFGDSSYEQYF	TGTGCCAGCAGTTTTGGGGACAGCTCCTACGAGCAGTACTTC
TRBV29-1	few	TRBJ2-3	NA	CSVAEGSTDTQYF	TGCAGCGTTGCCGAGGGGAGCACAGATACGCAGTATTTT
TRBV28	NA	TRBJ1-5	TRBD1	CASSPDRAGQPQHF	TGTGCCAGCAGTCCTGACAGGGCGGGTCAGCCCCAGCATTTT
TRBV12-3/TRBV12-4	NA	TRBJ1-5	NA	CASSPWGGSNQPQHF	TGTGCCAGCAGTCCCTGGGGGGGCTCGAATCAGCCCCAGCATTTT
TRBV28	many	TRBJ2-7	TRBD1	CASGQGSTYEQYF	TGTGCCAGCGGACAGGGGTCAACCTACGAGCAGTACTTC
TRBV18	many	TRBJ2-1	NA	CASSPGQGMDNEQFF	TGTGCCAGCTCACCAGGGCAGGGAATGGACAATGAGCAGTTCTTC
TRBV6-2/TRBV6-3	many	TRBJ1-1	NA	CASSSTENTEAFF	TGTGCCAGCAGCTCTACAGAGAACACTGAAGCTTTCTTT
TRBV29-1	NA	TRBJ2-7	TRBD1	CSVGGQGAWEQYF	TGCAGCGTTGGCGGACAGGGGGCGTGGGAGCAGTACTTC
TRBV4-2	few	TRBJ2-6	TRBD1	CASSQALRTGGSNVLTF	TGTGCCAGCAGCCAAGCCCTGCGGACAGGGGGCTCCAACGTCCTGACTTTC
TRBV28	few	TRBJ1-1	NA	CASSYIRLSNTEAFF	TGTGCCAGCAGTTACATTAGACTCAGTAACACTGAAGCTTTCTTT
TRBV15	many	TRBJ2-1	NA	CATSRVETSNEQFF	TGTGCCACCAGCAGAGTTGAGACATCCAATGAGCAGTTCTTC
TRBV10-3	few	TRBJ2-1	TRBD2	CAISESGGSNEQFF	TGTGCCATCAGTGAGTCTGGCGGGAGTAATGAGCAGTTCTTC
TRBV25-1	NA	TRBJ2-7	NA	CASRGNPYEQYF	TGTGCCAGCAGGGGGAACCCTTACGAGCAGTACTTC
TRBV7-9	few	TRBJ2-7	TRBD2	CASSPVSGRATYEQYF	TGTGCCAGCAGCCCCGTCAGCGGGAGGGCCACCTACGAGCAGTACTTC
TRBV27	few	TRBJ2-3	NA	CASSSADTQYF	TGTGCCAGCAGTTCCGCTGATACGCAGTATTTT
TRBV10-3	few	TRBJ1-3	TRBD1	CAISGQGSSGNTIYF	TGTGCCATCAGTGGACAGGGGAGCTCTGGAAACACCATATATTTT
TRBV7-9	many	TRBJ2-3	NA	CASSSPETDTQYF	TGTGCCAGCAGCTCCCCCGAGACAGATACGCAGTATTTT
TRBV4-2	many	TRBJ2-7	TRBD2	CASSQEGRDYHYEQYF	TGTGCCAGCAGCCAAGAAGGAAGGGACTACCACTACGAGCAGTACTTC
TRBV29-1	many	TRBJ2-5	NA	CSALPGPQETQYF	TGCAGCGCTCTGCCGGGACCCCAAGAGACCCAGTACTTC
TRBV9	NA	TRBJ1-2	TRBD1	CASSVAQTGGSGYTF	TGTGCCAGCAGCGTAGCTCAGACAGGGGGCAGTGGCTACACCTTC
TRBV9	NA	TRBJ2-3	TRBD2	CASSLSGTPTDTQYF	TGTGCCAGCAGCCTTAGCGGGACACCCACAGATACGCAGTATTTT
TRBV7-2	NA	TRBJ1-1	NA	CASSFSGRPGTEAFF	TGTGCCAGCAGCTTCTCAGGGAGGCCGGGCACTGAAGCTTTCTTT
TRBV28	medium-sized	TRBJ2-7	TRBD2	CASSSYGPSGRAPYEQYF	TGTGCCAGCAGCAGTTATGGCCCTAGCGGGAGGGCACCCTACGAGCAGTACTTC
TRBV3-1	few	TRBJ2-1	NA	CASSPLGFEQFF	TGTGCCAGCAGCCCCCTAGGTTTTGAGCAGTTCTTC
TRBV28	few	TRBJ2-3	NA	CASRGTLGTDTQYF	TGTGCCAGCAGAGGGACCCTGGGGACAGATACGCAGTATTTT
TRBV11-2	NA	TRBJ2-7	TRBD1	CASRGFRGQGPEQYF	TGTGCCAGCAGGGGGTTTCGGGGACAGGGGCCCGAGCAGTACTTC
TRBV27	many	TRBJ1-2	NA	CASSLSGGPAGYTF	TGTGCCAGCAGTTTATCTGGGGGCCCGGCTGGCTACACCTTC
TRBV5-6	many	TRBJ2-2	NA	CASSPYSYTGELFF	TGTGCCAGCAGCCCATACAGTTACACCGGGGAGCTGTTTTTT